This paragraph reports one T cell receptor (beta chain). It lacks a known antigen. No much larger clonotype is one base removed from it; base qualities were not supplied. Participants in the prospective study were aged roughly 18 to 89 years, lived in 20 to 25 United States geographic areas, and enrolled through a virtual design. Cohort assignment in the prospective study relied on participant-reported clinical history from a screening survey and a study questionnaire. In the prospective study, whole blood, serum and a nasopharyngeal or oropharyngeal swab were collected from each participant by mobile phlebotomists. Over a roughly two-month period, participants in the prospective study had the option of providing additional blood draws and questionnaires. Before DNA extraction, blood samples from the prospective study were shipped at room temperature or frozen. TCRbeta CDR3 regions were amplified from genomic DNA using the immunoSEQ Assay, a bias-controlled multiplex PCR. Under the source paper's analysis protocol: Within the assay, amplification of reference gene primers was used to estimate how many nucleated cells each sample contained. To quantify the absolute abundance of each unique TCRbeta CDR3 rearrangement, sequence reads were collapsed and filtered. Productive Simpson clonality was computed per sample as the square root of Simpson's diversity index over productive rearrangements. Held by TCRdb, this immuneACCESS table contains in-frame sequences only and omits some clones. Under half of the omission traces to an unresolved V gene where checked; the cause of the rest is unknown. The V and J calls and clone size were taken over from that table, and D and trimming were inferred from the DNA. The sample table lists 200,000 to 250,000 clones, 80% to 90% of them with a count of one. Clones ranked in the top ten supply roughly 3.3% of the sample.

This sample was taken from a study of blood T cell repertoires in COVID-19 (dated by TCRdb to between 2020 and 2021). Describing the broader study: Recovered participants in ImmuneRACE Cohort 3 were defined as having two consecutive negative NP/OP PCR tests, clearance from a healthcare professional, or resolution of symptoms. The collaborator samples originated in the United States, Italy and Spain and spanned the acute and convalescent phases of COVID-19. The material from the prospective study consisted of cDNA or gDNA derived from T cells, B-cell-depleted T cells, or PBMCs. Subjects who had been exposed to COVID-19, were actively infected with it, or had recovered from it provided the deeply sampled blood TCRbeta repertoires that made up the dataset. The repertoires were made available in a free public database intended to serve as a resource for research on the immune response to SARS-CoV-2. Samples came from the ongoing ImmuneRACE study (first 160 participants) plus 1,254 subjects from 6 global collaborators. Nearly every sample came with metadata listing a de-identified subject ID, COVID-19 status, age in years and sex. HLA class I and class II types, where available, came from metadata supplied by the sample provider rather than from assay-based typing. General conclusions and limits of the study: The amount of clinical and demographic metadata varied by source and participant and was provided uncurated.

Ends trimmed: V by 6 bases, J by 3 bases; bases unmatched to a gene: 9. CDR3 length: 14 amino acids, cysteine to phenylalanine. Only the CDR3 portion is preserved as DNA: 42 bases, with reading frame beginning at the first base. CDR1 and CDR2 are drawn from the germline V gene: SGHDT, YYEEEE. The chain was built from TRBV5-6 and TRBJ2-7, with TRBD1 identical over 7 junction bases. This clonotype originated in a woman aged 50 to 65 in a cohort exposed to, infected with or recovered from COVID-19 (not recorded which). The material sequenced was PBMCs or T cells enriched from blood (not recorded which). The DNA reads as follows: TGTGCCAGCACCATTGGTGACAGGGACTACGAGCAGTACTTC. Its product reads: CASTIGDRDYEQYF.